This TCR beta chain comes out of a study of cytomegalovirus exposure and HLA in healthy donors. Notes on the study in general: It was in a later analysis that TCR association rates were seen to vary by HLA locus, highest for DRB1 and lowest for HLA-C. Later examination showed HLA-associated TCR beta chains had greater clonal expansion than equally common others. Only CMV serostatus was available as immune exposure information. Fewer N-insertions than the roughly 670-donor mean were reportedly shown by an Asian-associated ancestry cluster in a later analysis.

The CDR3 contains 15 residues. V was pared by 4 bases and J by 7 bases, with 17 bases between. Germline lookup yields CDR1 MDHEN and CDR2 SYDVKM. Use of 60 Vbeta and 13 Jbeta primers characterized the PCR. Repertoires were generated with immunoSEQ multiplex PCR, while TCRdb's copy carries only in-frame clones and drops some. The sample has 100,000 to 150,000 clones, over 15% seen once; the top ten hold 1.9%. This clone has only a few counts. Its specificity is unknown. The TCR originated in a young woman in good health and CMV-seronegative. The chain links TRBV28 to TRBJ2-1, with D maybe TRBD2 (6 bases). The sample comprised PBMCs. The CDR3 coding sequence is TGTGCCAGCAGTTGGCCGGGACTCCCTTTTAATGAGCAGTTCTTC. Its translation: CASSWPGLPFNEQFF.